Each of the 26 T cell receptor beta chains below was sequenced from the same sample in a study of OX40 agonist ivuxolimab in advanced cancers. Sequencing was performed with immunoSEQ multiplex PCR; in TCRdb, only in-frame clones are kept and a portion is missing. The repertoire holds tens of thousands of clones, with roughly 86% as singletons. The source material was CD4+ or CD8+ T cells sorted from blood, sampled in a trial of the OX40 agonist ivuxolimab. The receptors here all came from an adult with an advanced solid tumor such as melanoma, head and neck, liver or kidney cancer.

CDR3: CASSLDRGLQETQYF. In DNA form, the CDR3 reads TGTGCCAGCAGCTTAGACAGGGGGCTACAAGAGACCCAGTACTTC. The chain couples TRBV11-2 to TRBJ2-5, with 8 bases identical to TRBD1. The CDR3 loop spans 15 amino acids. Trimming removed 0 bases from V and 2 bases from J; junction bases left unmatched: 2. CDR1 SGHAT and CDR2 FQNNGV come from the germline V gene.

The chain recombines TRBV7-9 with TRBJ1-2; maybe TRBD1 (5 bases). Trimming left V 1 base short and J 2 bases short, with 5 bases between. Germline V CDR1 and CDR2: SEHNR, FQNEAQ (reference sequence). The CDR3 length is 13 residues. The CDR3 spells CASSLGQNYGYTF. CDR3 bases: TGTGCCAGCAGCTTAGGACAGAACTATGGCTACACCTTC.

This chain links TRBV28 with TRBJ2-1; D unclear. Trimming cost V 3 bases and J 8 bases, with 17 bases left between them. This CDR3 is built from 15 residues. Germline V gene data show CDR1 as MDHEN and CDR2 as SYDVKM. CDR3 residues: CASSFAGSPYDEQFF. The CDR3 DNA sequence: TGTGCCAGCAGTTTCGCCGGCAGCCCCTATGATGAGCAGTTCTTC.

The J gene is TRBJ2-5, the V gene TRBV9; no definite D call. Germline CDR1 and CDR2: SGDLS and YYNGEE. The length of the CDR3 is 14 residues. With 0 bases removed from V and 4 bases from J, the gap between germline ends came to 10 bases. Here the CDR3 reads CASSVVSNGETQYF. The CDR3 DNA reads as TGTGCCAGCAGCGTAGTGTCAAATGGAGAGACCCAGTACTTC.

The chain joins TRBV28 to TRBJ1-5, with 7 bases fitting TRBD1. Per the germline V gene, CDR1 is MDHEN and CDR2 is SYDVKM. This CDR3 comprises 15 residues. With V trimmed by 10 bases and J by 1 base, 10 bases remained unmatched. The CDR3 sequence: CATSKTGTSNQPQHF. As DNA, the CDR3 is TGTGCCACCTCGAAGACAGGGACAAGCAATCAGCCCCAGCATTTT.

V usage is TRBV27 and J usage is TRBJ1-2, with a weak D call TRBD1 (6 bases). V was shortened by 4 bases and J by 4 bases, with 10 bases between the two germline ends. The CDR3 is 13 residues long. Germline CDR1 and CDR2: MNHEY and SMNVEV (reference sequence). CDR3 in amino acids: CASSYRESYGYTF. DNA of the CDR3: TGTGCCAGCAGTTACAGGGAATCCTATGGCTACACCTTC.

The V call is TRBV27, the J call TRBJ2-7, with 7 bases fitting TRBD1. The ends lost 4 bases at V and 6 bases at J; junction bases unmatched: 15. This CDR3 has 16 amino acids. Germline CDR1 reads MNHEY; CDR2 reads SMNVEV (reference sequence). CDR3 nucleotide sequence: TGTGCCAGCAGTTCAATGACAGGGACCATCGCGGCCGAGCAGTACTTC. Residues: CASSSMTGTIAAEQYF.

In this sample, this clone turned up once. V and J are TRBV19 and TRBJ2-7, with 10 bases identical to TRBD2. This CDR3 contains 14 residues. In germline, CDR1 is LNHDA, CDR2 SQIVND (reference sequence). V shed 5 bases, J shed 4 bases, and the junction held 5 bases outside the gene matches. CDR3 nucleotides: TGTGCCAGTAGTGGGACTAGCGCGACTTACGAGCAGTACTTC. Translating gives CASSGTSATYEQYF.

This clone was counted between two and nine times. The chain uses TRBV21-1 and TRBJ2-7; the DNA was not used to check the table's D call, TRBD1. TRBV21-1 is a recognized pseudogene. The CDR3 is made up of 14 amino acids. The CDR3 loop reads CASSKDGTAYEQYF. CDR3 DNA sequence: TGTGCCAGCAGCAAAGATGGGACAGCCTACGAGCAGTACTTC.

V gene TRBV15 combines with J gene TRBJ1-2; 7 positions match TRBD1. The CDR3 covers 13 residues. CDR1 is LNHNV and CDR2 is YYDKDF in the germline V gene (reference sequence). V shed 5 bases, J shed 7 bases, and the junction held 7 bases outside the gene matches. For the CDR3, the DNA is TGTGCCACCAGCCCGGGGAGGGGGCTTGGCTACACCTTC. Translated: CATSPGRGLGYTF.

The chain is built from TRBV4-2 and TRBJ2-7; 8 positions agree with TRBD1. J gave up 2 bases and V 1 base, and 1 base lay outside the gene matches. CDR1 and CDR2 from the germline V gene are LGHNA and YNFKEQ. The CDR3 extends over 14 amino acids. This CDR3 reads CASSQGTGTYEQYF. The DNA for the CDR3 is TGTGCCAGCAGCCAAGGGACAGGGACCTACGAGCAGTACTTC.

The chain is built from TRBV18 and TRBJ2-1, with 14 bases that match TRBD2. Germline CDR1 KGHSH, CDR2 LQKENI. The junction had 3 bases not matched to a gene; V was cut back by 3 bases and J by 8 bases. This CDR3 spans 15 amino acids. CDR3 sequence: CASSPGLAGAYEQFF. The CDR3 bases are TGTGCCAGCTCACCGGGACTAGCGGGAGCCTATGAGCAGTTCTTC. Filled out from reference TRBV18 and TRBJ2-1, the complete variable domain reads NAGVMQNPRHLVRRRGQEARLRCSPMKGHSHVYWYRQLPEEGLKFMVYLQKENIIDESGMPKERFSAEFPKEGPSILRIQQVVRGDSAAYFCASSPGLAGAYEQFFGPGTRLTVL.

The V call is TRBV6-5, the J call TRBJ1-2; D gene uncertain. Trimming shortened V by 4 bases and J by 7 bases, and 16 bases separated the two germline ends. The CDR3 spans 14 residues. Germline V gene lookup returns CDR1 MNHEY and CDR2 SVGAGI. In DNA, the CDR3 is TGTGCCAGCAGTTTGACGGGCCCCGAGATTGGCTACACCTTC. This gives the protein CASSLTGPEIGYTF.

The chain links TRBV12-5 to TRBJ2-1, with TRBD2 identical over 10 bases. This CDR3 contains 14 residues. CDR1 and CDR2 from the germline V gene are LGHNT and FRNRAP. Trimming removed 6 bases from V and 9 bases from J; junction bases left unmatched: 8. The CDR3 DNA reads TGTGCTAGTGGGGGGAGCGGGAGGGCCGCTGAGCAGTTCTTC. Translated: CASGGSGRAAEQFF.

V and J are TRBV4-1 and TRBJ1-2, with TRBD1 identical over 9 bases. Germline lookup yields CDR1 MGHRA and CDR2 YSYEKL. After removal of 4 bases from V and 4 bases from J, the junction contained 10 bases not matched to a gene. The CDR3 runs 16 residues. This CDR3 is CASSRLLDRGGYGYTF. The CDR3, as DNA: TGCGCCAGCAGCCGACTCCTGGACAGGGGCGGCTATGGCTACACCTTC.

The chain joins TRBV11-2 to TRBJ2-1; perhaps TRBD2 as D (5 bases). Germline V gene lookup returns CDR1 SGHAT and CDR2 FQNNGV. CDR3 length: 15 amino acids. The V gene lost 3 bases and the J gene lost 12 bases, with 21 bases spanning the gap. The CDR3 bases are TGTGCCAGCAGCTTTATACCCGAAATAGGTGGAGGGCAGTTCTTC. Translated: CASSFIPEIGGGQFF.

The V and J genes are TRBV5-1 and TRBJ2-5, with 7 nucleotides matching TRBD1. V shed 5 bases, J shed 4 bases, and the junction held 11 bases outside the gene matches. CDR1 and CDR2 (germline): SGHRS, YFSETQ. The CDR3 length is 15 residues. The DNA for the CDR3 is TGCGCCAGCAGGATTCGAGGGGGCGTCGGAGAGACCCAGTACTTC. Protein sequence: CASRIRGGVGETQYF. The whole variable domain, remainder taken from reference TRBV5-1 and TRBJ2-5, is KAGVTQTPRYLIKTRGQQVTLSCSPISGHRSVSWYQQTPGQGLQFLFEYFSETQRNKGNFPGRFSGRQFSNSRSEMNVSTLELGDSALYLCASRIRGGVGETQYFGPGTRLLVL.

This clone was detected only a few times. The chain uses TRBV7-2 and TRBJ2-5; D unclear. The CDR3 loop spans 15 amino acids. CDR1 and CDR2 (germline): SGHTA, FQGNSA. Trimming removed 8 bases from V and 5 bases from J, with 21 bases in between. CDR3 DNA sequence: TGTGCCAGCTCCCGCGCCTGGGCAGCTGGGGAGACCCAGTACTTC. Translation gives CASSRAWAAGETQYF.

The chain has TRBV9 and TRBJ2-3; unclear D gene. Trimming shortened V by 0 bases and J by 5 bases, and 4 bases separated the two germline ends. CDR3 length equals 12 residues. In germline, CDR1 is SGDLS, CDR2 YYNGEE. CDR3 residues: CASSVGLDTQYF. The CDR3 DNA follows: TGTGCCAGCAGCGTAGGCCTAGATACGCAGTATTTT.

This rearrangement joins TRBV18 to TRBJ2-7; D unclear. The germline gives CDR1 KGHSH, CDR2 LQKENI. The CDR3 spans 14 residues. Trimming took 6 bases from V and 1 from J, leaving 13 bases between them. The CDR3: CASSPGPRSYEQYF. CDR3 DNA sequence: TGTGCCAGCTCTCCCGGGCCACGATCCTACGAGCAGTACTTC.

This chain uses TRBV13 with TRBJ2-5, with 14 nucleotides matching TRBD2. In germline, CDR1 is PRHDT, CDR2 FYEKMQ (reference sequence). The trim removed 5 bases at V and 5 bases at J, leaving 10 bases unmatched. The CDR3 length is 17 residues. This chain's CDR3 is CASSQKRGLAGAETQYF. In DNA, the CDR3 is TGTGCCAGCAGCCAAAAAAGGGGACTAGCGGGAGCGGAGACCCAGTACTTC.

This clone came up a few times. This chain connects TRBV19 to TRBJ1-2, with D perhaps matching TRBD1 (5 bases). V was trimmed by 3 bases and J by 4 bases, leaving 12 bases between them. The CDR3 spans 14 residues. CDR1 and CDR2 from the germline V gene are LNHDA and SQIVND (reference sequence). CDR3 in amino acids: CASSIGDSIYGYTF. CDR3 bases: TGTGCCAGTAGTATCGGTGACAGCATCTATGGCTACACCTTC. The entire variable domain, with the rest obtained from reference TRBV19 and TRBJ1-2, is as follows: DGGITQSPKYLFRKEGQNVTLSCEQNLNHDAMYWYRQDPGQGLRLIYYSQIVNDFQKGDIAEGYSVSREKKESFPLTVTSAQKNPTAFYLCASSIGDSIYGYTFGSGTRLTVV.

The chain employs TRBV19 and TRBJ1-1, with TRBD1 matching over 9 bases. This CDR3 region has 16 residues. V was pared by 4 bases and J by 5 bases, with 11 bases of the junction left unmatched. Germline-derived CDR1 and CDR2 are LNHDA and SQIVND (reference sequence). The DNA of the CDR3 is TGTGCCAGTAGTACCAGCCCGGGACAGGGTGTGACTGAAGCTTTCTTT. It yields the protein CASSTSPGQGVTEAFF.

The CDR3: CASSTGDDQPQHF. The CDR3 DNA reads TGTGCCAGTAGTACAGGGGATGATCAGCCCCAGCATTTT. The chain recombines TRBV19 with TRBJ1-5, with D maybe TRBD1 (6 bases). V lost 4 bases, J lost 5 bases, and 9 bases lay in between. The CDR3 sequence is 13 residues long. Germline assignment: CDR1 LNHDA and CDR2 SQIVND (reference sequence).

CDR3 sequence (DNA): TGTGCCAGCAGCTTAGATTCTGGTCAGCAACTAGCCAAAAACATTCAGTACTTC. Translation: CASSLDSGQQLAKNIQYF. The chain combines TRBV11-2 with TRBJ2-4; D not resolved. Germline CDR1 and CDR2: SGHAT and FQNNGV. The CDR3 is 18 amino acids. Deletions cut 0 bases from V and 0 bases from J, with 15 bases between.

This chain's CDR3 is CASRRDLLMGQYF. The CDR3 region has the DNA TGTGCCAGCCGGCGGGACCTCTTGATGGGGCAGTACTTC. V gene TRBV28 combines with J gene TRBJ2-7; TRBD2 might be the D (6 bases). This CDR3 comprises 13 residues. Germline V gene data show CDR1 as MDHEN and CDR2 as SYDVKM. V was clipped by 8 bases and J by 9 bases, with 20 bases between them.